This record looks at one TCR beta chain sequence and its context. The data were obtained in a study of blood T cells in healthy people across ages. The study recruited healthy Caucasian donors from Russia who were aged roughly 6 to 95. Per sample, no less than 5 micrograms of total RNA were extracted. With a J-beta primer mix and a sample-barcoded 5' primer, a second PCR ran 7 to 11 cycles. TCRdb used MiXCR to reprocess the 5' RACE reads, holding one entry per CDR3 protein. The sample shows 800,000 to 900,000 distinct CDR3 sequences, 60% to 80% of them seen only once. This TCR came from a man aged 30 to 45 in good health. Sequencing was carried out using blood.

CDR3 nucleotide sequence: TGTGCCAGCAGTTATAACAGGGGGCGCTACCCCTTTTACAAGCAGTACTTC. This encodes CASSYNRGRYPFYKQYF. The rearrangement joins TRBV27 to TRBJ2-4; TRBD1 agrees at 9 bases. From germline, CDR1 is MNHEY and CDR2 SMNVEV (reference sequence). CDR3 length: 17 residues. The ends lost 4 bases at V and 13 bases at J; junction bases unmatched: 20.